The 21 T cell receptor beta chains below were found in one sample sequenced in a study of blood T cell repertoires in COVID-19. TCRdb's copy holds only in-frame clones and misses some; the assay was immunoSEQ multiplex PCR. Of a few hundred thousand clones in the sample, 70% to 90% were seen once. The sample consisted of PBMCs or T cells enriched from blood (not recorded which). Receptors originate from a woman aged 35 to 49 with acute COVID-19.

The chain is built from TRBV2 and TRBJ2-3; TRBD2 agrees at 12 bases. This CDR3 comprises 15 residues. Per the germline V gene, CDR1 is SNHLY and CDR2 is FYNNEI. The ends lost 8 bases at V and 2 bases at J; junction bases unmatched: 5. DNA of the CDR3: TGTGCCAGCGGAGGACTAGCGGGGCCCACAGATACGCAGTATTTT. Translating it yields CASGGLAGPTDTQYF.

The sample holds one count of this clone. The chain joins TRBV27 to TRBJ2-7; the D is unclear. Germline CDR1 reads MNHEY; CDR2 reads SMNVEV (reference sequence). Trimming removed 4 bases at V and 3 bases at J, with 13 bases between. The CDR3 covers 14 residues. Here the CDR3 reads CASSSIPINYEQYF. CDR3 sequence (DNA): TGTGCCAGCAGTTCTATTCCCATTAACTACGAGCAGTACTTC.

Here the CDR3 reads CASSLAGRGIEAFF. The CDR3 nucleotides are TGTGCCAGCAGCTTGGCAGGCAGGGGGATTGAAGCTTTCTTT. The chain links TRBV7-9 to TRBJ1-1; 7 bases match TRBD1. Germline-derived CDR1 and CDR2 are SEHNR and FQNEAQ (reference sequence). The V segment lost 3 bases and the J segment 7 bases; nucleotides outside the gene matches: 8. The CDR3 extends over 14 amino acids.

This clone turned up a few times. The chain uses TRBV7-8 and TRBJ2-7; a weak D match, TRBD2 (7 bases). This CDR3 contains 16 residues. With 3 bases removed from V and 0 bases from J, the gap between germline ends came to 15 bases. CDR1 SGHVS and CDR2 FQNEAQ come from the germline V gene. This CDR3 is CASSLGEGHSSYEQYF. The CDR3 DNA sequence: TGTGCCAGCAGCTTGGGGGAGGGACACAGCTCCTACGAGCAGTACTTC.

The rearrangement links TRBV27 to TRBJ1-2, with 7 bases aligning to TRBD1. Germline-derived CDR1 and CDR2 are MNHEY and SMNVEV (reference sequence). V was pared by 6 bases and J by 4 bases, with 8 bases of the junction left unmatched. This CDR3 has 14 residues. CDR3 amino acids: CASSSRGQTYGYTF. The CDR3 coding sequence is TGTGCCAGCAGCTCCCGGGGACAGACCTATGGCTACACCTTC.

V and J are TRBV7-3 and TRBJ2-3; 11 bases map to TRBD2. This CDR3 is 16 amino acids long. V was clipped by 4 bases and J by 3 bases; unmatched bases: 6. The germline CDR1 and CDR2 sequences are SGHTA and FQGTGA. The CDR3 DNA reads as TGTGCCAGCAGCTCTGGACTAGCGGGCCGTACAGATACGCAGTATTTT. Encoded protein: CASSSGLAGRTDTQYF.

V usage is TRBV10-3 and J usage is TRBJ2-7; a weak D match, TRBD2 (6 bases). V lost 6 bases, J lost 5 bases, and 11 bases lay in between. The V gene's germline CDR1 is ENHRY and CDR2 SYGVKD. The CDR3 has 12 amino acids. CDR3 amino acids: CAIRGTPDEQYF. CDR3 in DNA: TGTGCCATCAGGGGGACTCCTGACGAGCAGTACTTC.

The CDR3 protein is CASSLFSSDSNQPQHF. CDR3 nucleotides: TGTGCCAGCAGCTTATTCTCTAGTGATAGCAATCAGCCCCAGCATTTT. V is TRBV7-8 and J is TRBJ1-5; D gene uncertain. V was shortened by 2 bases and J by 0 bases, with 11 bases between the two germline ends. Germline V gene data show CDR1 as SGHVS and CDR2 as FQNEAQ. The CDR3 has 16 amino acids.

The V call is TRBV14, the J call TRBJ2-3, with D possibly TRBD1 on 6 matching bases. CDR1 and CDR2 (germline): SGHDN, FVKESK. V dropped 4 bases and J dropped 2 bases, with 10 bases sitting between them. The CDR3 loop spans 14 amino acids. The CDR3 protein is CASSRGRITDTQYF. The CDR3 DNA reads TGTGCCAGCAGCCGGGGGCGCATCACAGATACGCAGTATTTT.

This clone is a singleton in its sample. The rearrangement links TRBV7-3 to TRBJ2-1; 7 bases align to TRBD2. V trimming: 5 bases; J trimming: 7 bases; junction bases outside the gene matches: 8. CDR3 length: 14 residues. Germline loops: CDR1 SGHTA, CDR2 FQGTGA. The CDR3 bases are TGTGCCAGCAGCGTGACTAGCCAATCGAATGAGCAGTTCTTC. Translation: CASSVTSQSNEQFF.

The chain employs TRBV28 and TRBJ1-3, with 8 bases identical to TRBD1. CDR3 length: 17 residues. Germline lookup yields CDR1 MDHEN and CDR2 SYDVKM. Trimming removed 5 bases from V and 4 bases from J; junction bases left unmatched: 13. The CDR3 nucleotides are TGTGCCAGCAGTGGGAACAGGGGGATAACGAGAGGAAACACCATATATTTT. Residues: CASSGNRGITRGNTIYF.

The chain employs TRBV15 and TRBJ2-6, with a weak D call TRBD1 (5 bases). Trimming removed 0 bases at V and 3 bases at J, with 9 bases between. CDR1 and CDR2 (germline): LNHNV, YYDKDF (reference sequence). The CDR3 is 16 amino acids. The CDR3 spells CATSRDRDSGANVLTF. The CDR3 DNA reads TGTGCCACCAGCAGAGACAGGGATAGTGGGGCCAACGTCCTGACTTTC.

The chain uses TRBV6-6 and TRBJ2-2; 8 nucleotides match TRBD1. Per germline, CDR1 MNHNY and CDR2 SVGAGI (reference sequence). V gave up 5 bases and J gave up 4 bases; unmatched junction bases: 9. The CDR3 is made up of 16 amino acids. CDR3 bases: TGTGCCAGCAGTCCACCCCAGGGGGCAAGCACCGGGGAGCTGTTTTTT. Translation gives CASSPPQGASTGELFF.

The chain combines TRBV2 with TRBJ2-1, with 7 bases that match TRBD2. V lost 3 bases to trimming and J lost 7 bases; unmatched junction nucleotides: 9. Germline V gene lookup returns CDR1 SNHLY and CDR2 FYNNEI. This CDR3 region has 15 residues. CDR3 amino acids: CASSDFGGRKNEQFF. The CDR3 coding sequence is TGTGCCAGCAGTGATTTCGGCGGGAGAAAGAATGAGCAGTTCTTC.

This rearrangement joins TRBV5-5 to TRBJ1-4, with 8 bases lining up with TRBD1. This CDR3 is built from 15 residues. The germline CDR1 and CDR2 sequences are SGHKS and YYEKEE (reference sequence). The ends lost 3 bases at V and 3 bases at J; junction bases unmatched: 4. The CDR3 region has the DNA TGTGCCAGCAGCTGGACAGGGCGAGCTAATGAAAAACTGTTTTTT. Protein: CASSWTGRANEKLFF.

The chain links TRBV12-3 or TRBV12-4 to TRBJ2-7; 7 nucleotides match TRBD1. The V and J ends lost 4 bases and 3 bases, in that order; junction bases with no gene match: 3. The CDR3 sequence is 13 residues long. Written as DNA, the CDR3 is TGTGCCAGCAGTTCCACAGGGGTCTACGAGCAGTACTTC. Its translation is CASSSTGVYEQYF.

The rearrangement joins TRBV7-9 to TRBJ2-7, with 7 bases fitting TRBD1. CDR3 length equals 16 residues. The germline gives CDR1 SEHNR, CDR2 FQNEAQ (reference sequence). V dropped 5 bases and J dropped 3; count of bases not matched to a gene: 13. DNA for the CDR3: TGTGCCAGCAGCCGATCTCGACAGGGATCGAACTACGAGCAGTACTTC. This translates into CASSRSRQGSNYEQYF.

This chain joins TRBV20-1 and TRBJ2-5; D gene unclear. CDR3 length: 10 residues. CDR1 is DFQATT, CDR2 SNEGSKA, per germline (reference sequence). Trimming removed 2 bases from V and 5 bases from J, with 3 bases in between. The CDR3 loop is CSARTETQYF. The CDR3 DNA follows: TGCAGTGCTAGAACTGAGACCCAGTACTTC.

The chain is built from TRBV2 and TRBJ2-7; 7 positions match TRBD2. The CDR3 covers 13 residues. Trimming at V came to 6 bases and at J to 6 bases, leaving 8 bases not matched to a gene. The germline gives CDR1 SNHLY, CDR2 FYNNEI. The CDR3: CASRVGRESEQYF. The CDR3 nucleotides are TGTGCCAGCAGGGTGGGGAGGGAGTCCGAGCAGTACTTC.

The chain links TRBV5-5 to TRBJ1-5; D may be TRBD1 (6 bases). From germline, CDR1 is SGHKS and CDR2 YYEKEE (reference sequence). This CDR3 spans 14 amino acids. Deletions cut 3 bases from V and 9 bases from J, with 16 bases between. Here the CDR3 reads CASSSSGGGGPQHF. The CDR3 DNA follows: TGTGCCAGCAGCTCCAGCGGAGGGGGGGGGCCCCAGCATTTT.

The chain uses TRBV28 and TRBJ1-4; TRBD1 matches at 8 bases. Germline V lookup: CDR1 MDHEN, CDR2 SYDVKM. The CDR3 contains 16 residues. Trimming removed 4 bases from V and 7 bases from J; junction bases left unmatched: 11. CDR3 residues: CASSSVPTGVTEKLFF. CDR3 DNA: TGTGCCAGCAGTTCCGTCCCGACAGGGGTTACTGAAAAACTGTTTTTT.